This T cell receptor beta chain stems from a study of PD-1 blockade in classical Hodgkin lymphoma. Study observations and caveats: A significant rise in TCR diversity was seen by C4D1 for CD4+ cells but not for CD8+ cells.

The data were produced by immunoSEQ multiplex PCR, yet TCRdb's version contains in-frame clones alone and is incomplete. Counted here are about 28,000 clones, around three quarters occurring once; the ten biggest clones make up around 15%. Stated time point: cycle 4 day 1 (C4D1), after five to seven weeks of nivolumab. Autologous stem cell transplantation was followed by relapse in every patient, and brentuximab vedotin exposure varied. Notes on this clone: Its matching antigen is unknown.

The CDR3 runs to 14 residues. The germline V gene encodes CDR1 SGHTA and CDR2 FQGNSA. V lost 3 bases and J lost 6; bases outside the gene matches: 5. V gene TRBV7-2 combines with J gene TRBJ2-3, with 8 bases fitting TRBD2. The source is a human donor with classical Hodgkin lymphoma. The sample in question was peripheral blood mononuclear cells (PBMCs), obtained before the fourth cycle of nivolumab. CDR3 DNA: TGTGCCAGCAGCTTCCAAAGACTAGCGGATACGCAGTATTTT. Translation: CASSFQRLADTQYF. Using reference TRBV7-2 and TRBJ2-3 for the parts outside the CDR3, the full variable domain is GAGVSQSPSNKVTEKGKDVELRCDPISGHTALYWYRQSLGQGLEFLIYFQGNSAPDKSGLPSDRFSAERTGGSVSTLTIQRTQQEDSAVYLCASSFQRLADTQYFGPGTRLTVL.